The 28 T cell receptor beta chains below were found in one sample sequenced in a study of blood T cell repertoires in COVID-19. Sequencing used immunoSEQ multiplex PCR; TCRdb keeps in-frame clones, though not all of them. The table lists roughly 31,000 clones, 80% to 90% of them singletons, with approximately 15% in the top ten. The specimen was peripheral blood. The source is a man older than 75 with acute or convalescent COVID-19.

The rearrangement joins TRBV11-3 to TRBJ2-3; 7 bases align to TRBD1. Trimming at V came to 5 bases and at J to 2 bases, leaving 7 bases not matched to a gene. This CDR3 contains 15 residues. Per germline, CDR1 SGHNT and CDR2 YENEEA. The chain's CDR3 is CASSARDSYTDTQYF. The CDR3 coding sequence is TGTGCCAGCAGCGCCCGGGACAGTTACACAGATACGCAGTATTTT.

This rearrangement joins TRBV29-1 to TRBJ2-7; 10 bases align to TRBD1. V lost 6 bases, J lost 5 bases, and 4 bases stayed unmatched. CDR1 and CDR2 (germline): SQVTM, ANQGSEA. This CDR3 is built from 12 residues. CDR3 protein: CSVGTGDNEQYF. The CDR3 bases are TGCAGCGTGGGGACAGGGGATAACGAGCAGTACTTC.

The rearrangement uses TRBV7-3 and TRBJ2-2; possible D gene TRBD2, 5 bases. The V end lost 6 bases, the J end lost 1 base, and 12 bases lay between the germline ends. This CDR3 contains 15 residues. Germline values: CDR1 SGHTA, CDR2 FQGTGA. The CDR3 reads CASRFGGENTGELFF. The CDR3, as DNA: TGTGCCAGCAGATTCGGAGGAGAGAACACCGGGGAGCTGTTTTTT.

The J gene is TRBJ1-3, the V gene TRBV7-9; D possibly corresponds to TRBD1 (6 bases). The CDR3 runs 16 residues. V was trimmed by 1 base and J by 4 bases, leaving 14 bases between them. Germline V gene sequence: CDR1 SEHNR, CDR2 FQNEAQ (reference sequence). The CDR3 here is CASSLGGRLQGNTIYF. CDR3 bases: TGTGCCAGCAGCTTAGGGGGGCGACTCCAGGGAAACACCATATATTTT. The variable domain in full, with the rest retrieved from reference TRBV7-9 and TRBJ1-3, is DTGVSQNPRHKITKRGQNVTFRCDPISEHNRLYWYRQTLGQGPEFLTYFQNEAQLEKSRLLSDRFSAERPKGSFSTLEIQRTEQGDSAMYLCASSLGGRLQGNTIYFGEGSWLTVV.

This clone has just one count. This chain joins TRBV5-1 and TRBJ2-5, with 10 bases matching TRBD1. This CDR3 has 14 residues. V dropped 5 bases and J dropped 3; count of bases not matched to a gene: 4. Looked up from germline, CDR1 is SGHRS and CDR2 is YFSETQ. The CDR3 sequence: CASRWGQGKETQYF. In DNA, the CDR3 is TGCGCCAGCAGGTGGGGACAGGGGAAAGAGACCCAGTACTTC.

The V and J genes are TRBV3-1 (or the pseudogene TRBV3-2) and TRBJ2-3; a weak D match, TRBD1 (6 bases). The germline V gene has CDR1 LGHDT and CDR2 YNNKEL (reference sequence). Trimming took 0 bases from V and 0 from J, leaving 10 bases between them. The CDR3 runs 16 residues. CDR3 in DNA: TGTGCCAGCAGCCAAGATATGGGGGCTAGCACAGATACGCAGTATTTT. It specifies CASSQDMGASTDTQYF.

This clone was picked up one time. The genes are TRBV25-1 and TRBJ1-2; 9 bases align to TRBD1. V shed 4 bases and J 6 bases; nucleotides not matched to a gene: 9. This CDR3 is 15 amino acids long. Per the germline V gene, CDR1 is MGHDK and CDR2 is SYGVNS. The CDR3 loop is CASSVVGQGQNGYTF. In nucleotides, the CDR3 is TGTGCCAGCAGTGTCGTGGGACAGGGTCAAAATGGCTACACCTTC.

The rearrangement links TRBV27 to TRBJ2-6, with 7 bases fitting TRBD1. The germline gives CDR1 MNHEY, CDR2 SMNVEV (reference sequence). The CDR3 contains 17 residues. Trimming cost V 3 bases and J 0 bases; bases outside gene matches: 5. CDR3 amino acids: CASSLKGASSGANVLTF. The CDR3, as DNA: TGTGCCAGCAGTTTGAAGGGGGCGAGCTCTGGGGCCAACGTCCTGACTTTC.

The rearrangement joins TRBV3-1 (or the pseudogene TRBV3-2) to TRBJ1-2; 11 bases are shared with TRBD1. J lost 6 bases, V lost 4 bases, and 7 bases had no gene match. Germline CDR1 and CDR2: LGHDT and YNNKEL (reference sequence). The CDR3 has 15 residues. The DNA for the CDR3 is TGTGCCAGCAGCCCCACCTCGGACAGGGGGCATGGCTACACCTTC. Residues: CASSPTSDRGHGYTF.

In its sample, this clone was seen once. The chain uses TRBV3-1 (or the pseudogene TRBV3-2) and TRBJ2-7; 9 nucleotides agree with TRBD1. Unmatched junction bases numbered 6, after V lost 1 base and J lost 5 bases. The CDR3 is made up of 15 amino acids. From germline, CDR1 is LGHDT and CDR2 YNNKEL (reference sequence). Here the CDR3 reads CASSQGDRESNEQYF. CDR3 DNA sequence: TGTGCCAGCAGCCAAGGGGACAGGGAGTCTAACGAGCAGTACTTC.

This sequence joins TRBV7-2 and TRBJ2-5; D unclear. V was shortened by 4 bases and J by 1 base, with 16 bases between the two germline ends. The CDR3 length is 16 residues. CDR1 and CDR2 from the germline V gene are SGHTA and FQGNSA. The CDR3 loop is CASSSDTLGVQETQYF. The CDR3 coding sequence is TGTGCCAGCAGCTCCGACACCTTAGGCGTCCAAGAGACCCAGTACTTC.

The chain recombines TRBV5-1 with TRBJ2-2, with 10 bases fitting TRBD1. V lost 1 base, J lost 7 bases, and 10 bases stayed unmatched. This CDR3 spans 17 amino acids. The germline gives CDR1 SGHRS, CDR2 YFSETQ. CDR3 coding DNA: TGCGCCAGCAGCTTGAACCCTGACAGGGGGCGGAACGGGGAGCTGTTTTTT. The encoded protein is CASSLNPDRGRNGELFF.

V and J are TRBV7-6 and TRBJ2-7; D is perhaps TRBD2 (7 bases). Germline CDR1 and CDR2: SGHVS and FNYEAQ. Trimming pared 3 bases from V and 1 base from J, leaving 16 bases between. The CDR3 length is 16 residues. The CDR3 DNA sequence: TGTGCCAGCAGCTTCGGACCGGCGGGGGCATCCTACGAGCAGTACTTC. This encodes CASSFGPAGASYEQYF.

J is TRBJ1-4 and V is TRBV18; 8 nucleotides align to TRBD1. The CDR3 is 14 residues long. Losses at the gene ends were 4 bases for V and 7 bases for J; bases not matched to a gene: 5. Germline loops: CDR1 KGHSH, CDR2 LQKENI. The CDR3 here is CASSLDRGGEKLFF. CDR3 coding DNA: TGTGCCAGCTCACTCGACAGGGGTGGTGAAAAACTGTTTTTT.

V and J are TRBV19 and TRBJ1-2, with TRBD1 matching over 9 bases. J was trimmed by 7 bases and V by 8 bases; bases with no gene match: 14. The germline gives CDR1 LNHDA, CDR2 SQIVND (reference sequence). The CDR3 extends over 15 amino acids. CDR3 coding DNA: TGTGCCAGTCGCCCACAGGGGGCGTCCCAGGCTGGCTACACCTTC. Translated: CASRPQGASQAGYTF.

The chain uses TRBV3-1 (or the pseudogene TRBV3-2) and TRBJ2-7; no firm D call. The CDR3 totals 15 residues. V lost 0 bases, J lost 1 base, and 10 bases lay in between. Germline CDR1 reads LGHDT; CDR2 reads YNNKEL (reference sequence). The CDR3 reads CASSQDPVGSYEQYF. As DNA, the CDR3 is TGTGCCAGCAGCCAAGATCCTGTCGGTTCCTACGAGCAGTACTTC.

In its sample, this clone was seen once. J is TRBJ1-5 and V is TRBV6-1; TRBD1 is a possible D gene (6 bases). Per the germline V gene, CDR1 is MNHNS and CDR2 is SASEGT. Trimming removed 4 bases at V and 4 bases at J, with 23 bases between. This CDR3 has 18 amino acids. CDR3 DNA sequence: TGTGCCAGCAGTGCTACCGTTGGGGGCCTTACAGGTAATCAGCCCCAGCATTTT. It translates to CASSATVGGLTGNQPQHF.

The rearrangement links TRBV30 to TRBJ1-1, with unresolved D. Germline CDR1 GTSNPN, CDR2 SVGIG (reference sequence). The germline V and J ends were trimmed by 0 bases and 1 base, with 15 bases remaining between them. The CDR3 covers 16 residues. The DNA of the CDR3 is TGTGCCTGGAGTGTACGGGGAGGTCAGGCGAACACTGAAGCTTTCTTT. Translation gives CAWSVRGGQANTEAFF.

Here the CDR3 reads CASSPSYYNEQFF. CDR3 DNA: TGTGCCAGCTCACCGTCGTATTACAATGAGCAGTTCTTC. The V and J genes are TRBV18 and TRBJ2-1; D call uncertain. The CDR3 has 13 amino acids. Trimming shortened V by 3 bases and J by 4 bases, and 7 bases separated the two germline ends. The germline V gene encodes CDR1 KGHSH and CDR2 LQKENI.

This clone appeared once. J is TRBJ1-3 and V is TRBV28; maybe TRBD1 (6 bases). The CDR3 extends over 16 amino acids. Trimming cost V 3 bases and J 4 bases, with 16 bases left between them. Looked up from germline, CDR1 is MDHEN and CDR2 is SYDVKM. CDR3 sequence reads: CASSLDSTSTGNTIYF. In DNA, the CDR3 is TGTGCCAGCAGTTTGGACAGCACCTCTACAGGAAACACCATATATTTT.

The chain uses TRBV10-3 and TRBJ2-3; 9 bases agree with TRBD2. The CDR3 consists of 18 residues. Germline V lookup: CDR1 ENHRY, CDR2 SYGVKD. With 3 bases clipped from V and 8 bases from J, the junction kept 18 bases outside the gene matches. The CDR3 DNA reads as TGTGCCATCAGTGACCTCCCCGGGACTAGCCTCCTCGACGGTACGCAGTATTTT. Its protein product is CAISDLPGTSLLDGTQYF.

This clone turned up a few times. The CDR3 nucleotides read TGTGCCAGTAGAAAAGGCGGGAGCTCCTACAATGAGCAGTTCTTC. Amino acid sequence: CASRKGGSSYNEQFF. The V gene is TRBV19, the J gene TRBJ2-1; 7 positions match TRBD2. J was trimmed by 0 bases and V by 6 bases; bases with no gene match: 5. From germline, CDR1 is LNHDA and CDR2 SQIVND (reference sequence). The CDR3 covers 15 residues. Filled out from reference TRBV19 and TRBJ2-1, the complete variable domain reads DGGITQSPKYLFRKEGQNVTLSCEQNLNHDAMYWYRQDPGQGLRLIYYSQIVNDFQKGDIAEGYSVSREKKESFPLTVTSAQKNPTAFYLCASRKGGSSYNEQFFGPGTRLTVL.

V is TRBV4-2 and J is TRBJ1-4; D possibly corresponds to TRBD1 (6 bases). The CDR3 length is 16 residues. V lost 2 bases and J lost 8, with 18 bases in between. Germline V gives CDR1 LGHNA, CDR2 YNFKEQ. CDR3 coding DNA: TGTGCCAGCAGCCAAATCGCGTCAGGGGTACTCGAAAAACTGTTTTTT. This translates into CASSQIASGVLEKLFF.

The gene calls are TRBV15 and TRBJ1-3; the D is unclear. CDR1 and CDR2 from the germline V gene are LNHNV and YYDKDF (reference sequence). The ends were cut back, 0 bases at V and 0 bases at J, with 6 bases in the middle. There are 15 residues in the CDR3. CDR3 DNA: TGTGCCACCAGCAGAGATTGGAGCTCTGGAAACACCATATATTTT. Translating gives CATSRDWSSGNTIYF. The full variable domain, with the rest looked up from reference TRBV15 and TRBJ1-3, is DAMVIQNPRYQVTQFGKPVTLSCSQTLNHNVMYWYQQKSSQAPKLLFHYYDKDFNNEADTPDNFQSRRPNTSFCFLDIRSPGLGDTAMYLCATSRDWSSGNTIYFGEGSWLTVV.

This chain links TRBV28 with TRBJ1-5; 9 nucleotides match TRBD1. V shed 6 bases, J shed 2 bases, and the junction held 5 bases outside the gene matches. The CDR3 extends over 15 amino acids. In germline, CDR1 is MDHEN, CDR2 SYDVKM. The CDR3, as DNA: TGTGCCAGCAGGCCTACAGGGGGCGGCAATCAGCCCCAGCATTTT. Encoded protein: CASRPTGGGNQPQHF.

The DNA of the CDR3 is TGTGCCAGTAGTTGGAGGGATCAGCCCCAGCATTTT. As protein: CASSWRDQPQHF. The V call is TRBV19, the J call TRBJ1-5; unclear D gene. Trimming took 5 bases from V and 5 from J, leaving 7 bases between them. Germline V gives CDR1 LNHDA, CDR2 SQIVND (reference sequence). There are 12 residues in the CDR3.

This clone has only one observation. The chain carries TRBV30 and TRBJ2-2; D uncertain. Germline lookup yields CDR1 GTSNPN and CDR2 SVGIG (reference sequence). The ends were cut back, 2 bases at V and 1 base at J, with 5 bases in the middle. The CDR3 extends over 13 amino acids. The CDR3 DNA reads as TGTGCCTGGAGTAGGAGGAACACCGGGGAGCTGTTTTTT. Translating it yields CAWSRRNTGELFF.

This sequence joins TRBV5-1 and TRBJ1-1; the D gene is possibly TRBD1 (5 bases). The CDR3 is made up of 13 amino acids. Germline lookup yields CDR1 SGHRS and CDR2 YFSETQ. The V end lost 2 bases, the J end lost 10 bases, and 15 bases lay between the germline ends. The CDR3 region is CASSFGTPGGAFF. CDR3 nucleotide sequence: TGCGCCAGCAGCTTTGGGACCCCCGGGGGAGCTTTCTTT.